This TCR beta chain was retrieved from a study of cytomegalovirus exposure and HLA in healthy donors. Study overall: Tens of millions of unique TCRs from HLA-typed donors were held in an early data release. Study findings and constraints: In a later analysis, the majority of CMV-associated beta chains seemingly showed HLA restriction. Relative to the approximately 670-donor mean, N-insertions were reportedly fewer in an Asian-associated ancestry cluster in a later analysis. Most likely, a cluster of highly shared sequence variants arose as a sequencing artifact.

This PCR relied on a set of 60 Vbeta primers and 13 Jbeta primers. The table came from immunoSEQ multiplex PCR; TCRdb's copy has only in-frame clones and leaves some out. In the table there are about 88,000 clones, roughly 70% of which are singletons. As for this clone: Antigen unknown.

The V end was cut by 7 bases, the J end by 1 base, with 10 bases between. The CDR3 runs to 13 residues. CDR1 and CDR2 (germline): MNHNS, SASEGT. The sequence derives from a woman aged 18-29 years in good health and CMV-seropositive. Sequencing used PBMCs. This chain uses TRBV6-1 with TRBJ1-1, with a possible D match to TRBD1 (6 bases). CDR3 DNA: TGTGCCAGCACTGGGGGACAGAACACTGAAGCTTTCTTT. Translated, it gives CASTGGQNTEAFF.